This T cell receptor (beta chain) was identified during a study of blood T cell repertoires in COVID-19. Study information: The origin of the acute and convalescent COVID-19 samples was the United States, Italy and Spain. PBMCs, B-cell-depleted T cells, or T cells provided the cDNA or gDNA that made up the material.

The V segment lost 6 bases and the J segment 4 bases; nucleotides outside the gene matches: 17. This CDR3 comprises 17 residues. Germline CDR1 and CDR2: MDHEN and SYDVKM. Assay used: immunoSEQ multiplex PCR; TCRdb lists only in-frame clones, some missing. The table shows hundreds of thousands of clones, with 80% to 90% occurring only once. Participants spanned ages about 18 to 95 years and resided in 20 to 25 US areas. Cohorts were based on clinical histories the participants reported. The source of this sequence is a woman aged 40 to 49 with acute COVID-19. The sample consisted of PBMCs or T cells enriched from blood (not recorded which). This chain connects TRBV28 to TRBJ1-2, with 7 bases aligning to TRBD1. CDR3 residues: CASRTRTGTVSIYGYTF. The CDR3 region has the DNA TGTGCCAGCAGGACCCGAACCGGGACAGTTTCGATCTATGGCTACACCTTC.